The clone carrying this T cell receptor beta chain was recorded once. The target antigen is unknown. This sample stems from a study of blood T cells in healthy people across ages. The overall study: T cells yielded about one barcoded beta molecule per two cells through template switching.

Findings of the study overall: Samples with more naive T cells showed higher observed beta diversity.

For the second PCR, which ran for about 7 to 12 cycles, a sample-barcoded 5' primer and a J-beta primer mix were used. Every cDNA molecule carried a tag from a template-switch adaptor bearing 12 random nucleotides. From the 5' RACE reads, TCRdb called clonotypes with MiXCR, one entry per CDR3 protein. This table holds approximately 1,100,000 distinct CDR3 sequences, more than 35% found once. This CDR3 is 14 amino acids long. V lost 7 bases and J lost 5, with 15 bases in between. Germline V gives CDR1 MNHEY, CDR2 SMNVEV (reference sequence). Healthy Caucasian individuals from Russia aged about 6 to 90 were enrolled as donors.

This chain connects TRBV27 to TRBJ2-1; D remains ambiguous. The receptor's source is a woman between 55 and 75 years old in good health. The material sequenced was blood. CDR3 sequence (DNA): TGTGCCAGCAATTTCTTCGGCCAGAACAATGAGCAGTTCTTC. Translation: CASNFFGQNNEQFF.